This TCR beta chain was sequenced for a study of graft-versus-host responses after intestinal transplantation. Study-wide context: Every transplant recipient was induced with anti-thymocyte globulin, then maintained on tacrolimus and steroids for roughly 3 years.

The assay was immunoSEQ multiplex PCR, and TCRdb's table has in-frame clones only and misses some. The sample has 29,000 or so clones; over 60% are singletons. Both intraepithelial and lamina propria lymphocytes were released by processing graft tissue. The study, taken as a whole, reports: Early after transplant, HvG clones declined as circulating GvH clones peaked.

Concerning this clone: Its antigen is currently unknown.

Trimming at V came to 3 bases and at J to 8 bases, leaving 12 bases not matched to a gene. Germline V gives CDR1 ENHRY, CDR2 SYGVKD. There are 16 residues in the CDR3. This rearrangement joins TRBV10-3 to TRBJ2-1; 8 nucleotides match TRBD1. This TCR derives from a human patient who received an intestinal transplant, so some T cells may come from the graft donor. The material was ileum tissue, obtained 98 days after intestinal transplantation. CDR3 residues: CAISDRRTGFVDEQFF. CDR3 coding DNA: TGTGCCATCAGTGATCGGAGGACAGGGTTTGTGGATGAGCAGTTCTTC.